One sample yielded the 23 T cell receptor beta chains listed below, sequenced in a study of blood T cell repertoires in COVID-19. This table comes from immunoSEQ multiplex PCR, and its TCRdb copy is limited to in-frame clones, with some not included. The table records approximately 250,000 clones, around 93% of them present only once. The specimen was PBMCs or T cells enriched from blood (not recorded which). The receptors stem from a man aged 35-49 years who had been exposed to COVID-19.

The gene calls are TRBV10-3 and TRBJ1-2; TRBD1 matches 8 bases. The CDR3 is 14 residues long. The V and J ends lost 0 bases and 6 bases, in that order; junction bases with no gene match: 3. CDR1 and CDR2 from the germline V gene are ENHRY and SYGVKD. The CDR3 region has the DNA TGTGCCATCAGTGAGTCGAGACAGGGGAATGGCTACACCTTC. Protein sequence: CAISESRQGNGYTF.

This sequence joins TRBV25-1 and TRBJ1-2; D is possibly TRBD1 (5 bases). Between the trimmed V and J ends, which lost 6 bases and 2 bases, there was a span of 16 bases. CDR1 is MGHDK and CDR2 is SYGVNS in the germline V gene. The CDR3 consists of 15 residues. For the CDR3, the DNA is TGTGCCAGCAGCCCCGCGTTGGGGCGGAACTATGGCTACACCTTC. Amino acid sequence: CASSPALGRNYGYTF.

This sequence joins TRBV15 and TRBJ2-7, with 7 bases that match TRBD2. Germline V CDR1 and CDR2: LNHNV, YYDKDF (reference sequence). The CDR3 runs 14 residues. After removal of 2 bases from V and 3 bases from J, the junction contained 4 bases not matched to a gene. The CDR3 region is CATSRLASGYEQYF. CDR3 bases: TGTGCCACCAGCAGATTGGCTAGCGGCTACGAGCAGTACTTC.

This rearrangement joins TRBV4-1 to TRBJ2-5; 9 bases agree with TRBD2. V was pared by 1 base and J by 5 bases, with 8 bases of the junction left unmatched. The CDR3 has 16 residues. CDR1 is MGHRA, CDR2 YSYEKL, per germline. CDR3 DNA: TGCGCCAGCAGCCAAGTGCTGGCGGGAGGGCTCGAGACCCAGTACTTC. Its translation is CASSQVLAGGLETQYF.

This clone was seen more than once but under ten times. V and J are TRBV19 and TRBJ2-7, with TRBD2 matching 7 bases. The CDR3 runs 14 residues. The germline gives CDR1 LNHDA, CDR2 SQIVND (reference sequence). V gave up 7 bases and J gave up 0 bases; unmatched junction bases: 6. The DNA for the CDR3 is TGTGCCAGTAAGGCGACGGGGGGCTCCTACGAGCAGTACTTC. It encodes CASKATGGSYEQYF.

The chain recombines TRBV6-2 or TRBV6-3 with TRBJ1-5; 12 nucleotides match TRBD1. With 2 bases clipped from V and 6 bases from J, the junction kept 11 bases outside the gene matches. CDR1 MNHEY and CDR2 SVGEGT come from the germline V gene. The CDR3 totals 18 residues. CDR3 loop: CASSYLPGTGGRGQPQHF. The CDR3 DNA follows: TGTGCCAGCAGTTACCTTCCCGGGACAGGGGGCAGGGGTCAGCCCCAGCATTTT.

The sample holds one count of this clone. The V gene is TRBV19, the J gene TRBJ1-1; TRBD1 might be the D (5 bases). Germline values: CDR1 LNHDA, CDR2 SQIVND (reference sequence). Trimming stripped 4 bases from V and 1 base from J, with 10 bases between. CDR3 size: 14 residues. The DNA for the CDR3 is TGTGCCAGTAGTACTTTCACAGGGAACACTGAAGCTTTCTTT. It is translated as CASSTFTGNTEAFF.

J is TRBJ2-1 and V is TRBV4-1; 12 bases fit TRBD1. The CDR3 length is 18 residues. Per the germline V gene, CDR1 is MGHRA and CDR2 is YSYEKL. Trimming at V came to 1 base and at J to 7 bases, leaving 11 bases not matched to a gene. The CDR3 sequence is CASSQVLKPGQGANEQFF. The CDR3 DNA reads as TGCGCCAGCAGCCAAGTTCTCAAACCGGGACAGGGGGCGAATGAGCAGTTCTTC.

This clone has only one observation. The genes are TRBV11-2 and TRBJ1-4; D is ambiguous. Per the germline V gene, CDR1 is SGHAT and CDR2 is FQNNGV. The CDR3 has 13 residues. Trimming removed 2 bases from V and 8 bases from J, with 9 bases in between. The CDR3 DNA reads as TGTGCCAGCAGCTTAACGGGGTCGGAAAAACTGTTTTTT. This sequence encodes CASSLTGSEKLFF. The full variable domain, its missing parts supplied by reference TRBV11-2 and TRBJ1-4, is EAGVAQSPRYKIIEKRQSVAFWCNPISGHATLYWYQQILGQGPKLLIQFQNNGVVDDSQLPKDRFSAERLKGVDSTLKIQPAKLEDSAVYLCASSLTGSEKLFFGSGTQLSVL.

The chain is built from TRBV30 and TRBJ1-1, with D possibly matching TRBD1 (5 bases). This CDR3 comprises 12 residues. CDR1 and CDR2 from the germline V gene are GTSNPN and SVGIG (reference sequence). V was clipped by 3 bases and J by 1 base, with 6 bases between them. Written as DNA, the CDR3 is TGTGCCTGGAGCAGGGCGAACACTGAAGCTTTCTTT. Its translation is CAWSRANTEAFF.

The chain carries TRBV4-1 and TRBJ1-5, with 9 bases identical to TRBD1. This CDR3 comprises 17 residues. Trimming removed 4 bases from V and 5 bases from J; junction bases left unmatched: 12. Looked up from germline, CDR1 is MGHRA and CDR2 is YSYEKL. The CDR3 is CASSRGNPGQGDQPQHF. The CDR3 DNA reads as TGCGCCAGCAGCCGCGGGAACCCGGGACAGGGAGATCAGCCCCAGCATTTT.

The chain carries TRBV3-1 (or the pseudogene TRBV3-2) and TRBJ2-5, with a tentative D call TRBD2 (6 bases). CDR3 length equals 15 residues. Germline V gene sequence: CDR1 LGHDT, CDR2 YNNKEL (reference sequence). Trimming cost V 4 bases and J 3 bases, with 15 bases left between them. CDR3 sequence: CASSPGLRLEETQYF. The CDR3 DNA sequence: TGTGCCAGCAGCCCCGGACTACGACTTGAAGAGACCCAGTACTTC.

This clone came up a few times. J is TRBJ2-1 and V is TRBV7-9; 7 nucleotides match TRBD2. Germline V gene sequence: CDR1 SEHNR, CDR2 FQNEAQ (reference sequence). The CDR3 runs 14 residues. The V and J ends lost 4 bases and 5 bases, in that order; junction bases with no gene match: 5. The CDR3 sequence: CASSSGLGHNEQFF. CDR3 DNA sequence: TGTGCCAGCAGCTCCGGACTAGGACACAATGAGCAGTTCTTC.

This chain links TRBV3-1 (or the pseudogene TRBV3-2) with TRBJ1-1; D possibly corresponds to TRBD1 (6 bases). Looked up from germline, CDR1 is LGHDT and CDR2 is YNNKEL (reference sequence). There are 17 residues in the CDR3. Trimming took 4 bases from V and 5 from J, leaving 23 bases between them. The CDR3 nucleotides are TGTGCCAGCAGCCTAAACGCTTACAGGGTGAGTGGGACTGAAGCTTTCTTT. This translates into CASSLNAYRVSGTEAFF.

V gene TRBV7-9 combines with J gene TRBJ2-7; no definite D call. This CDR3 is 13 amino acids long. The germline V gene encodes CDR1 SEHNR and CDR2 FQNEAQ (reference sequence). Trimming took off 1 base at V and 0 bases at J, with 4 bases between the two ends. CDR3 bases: TGTGCCAGCAGCTTAGACGGCTCCTACGAGCAGTACTTC. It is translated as CASSLDGSYEQYF. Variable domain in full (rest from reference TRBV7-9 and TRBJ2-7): DTGVSQNPRHKITKRGQNVTFRCDPISEHNRLYWYRQTLGQGPEFLTYFQNEAQLEKSRLLSDRFSAERPKGSFSTLEIQRTEQGDSAMYLCASSLDGSYEQYFGPGTRLTVT.

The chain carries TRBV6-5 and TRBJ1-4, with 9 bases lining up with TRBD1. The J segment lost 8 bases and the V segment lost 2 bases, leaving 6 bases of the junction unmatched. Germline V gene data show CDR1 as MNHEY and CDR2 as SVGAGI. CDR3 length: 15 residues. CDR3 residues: CASSYPGQGDEKLFF. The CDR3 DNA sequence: TGTGCCAGCAGTTACCCGGGACAGGGAGACGAAAAACTGTTTTTT.

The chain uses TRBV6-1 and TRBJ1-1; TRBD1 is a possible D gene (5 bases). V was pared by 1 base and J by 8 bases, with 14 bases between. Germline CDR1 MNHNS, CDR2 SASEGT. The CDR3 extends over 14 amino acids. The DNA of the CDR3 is TGTGCCAGCAGTGAAGTAGGGGCGGAGTTGGAAGCTTTCTTT. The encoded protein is CASSEVGAELEAFF.

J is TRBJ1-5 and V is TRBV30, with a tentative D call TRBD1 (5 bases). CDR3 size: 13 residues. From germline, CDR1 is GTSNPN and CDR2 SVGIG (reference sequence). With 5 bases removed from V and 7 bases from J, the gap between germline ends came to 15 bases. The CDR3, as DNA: TGTGCCTGGGGTGCCCCAGGGCGACAGCCCCAGCATTTT. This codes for CAWGAPGRQPQHF.

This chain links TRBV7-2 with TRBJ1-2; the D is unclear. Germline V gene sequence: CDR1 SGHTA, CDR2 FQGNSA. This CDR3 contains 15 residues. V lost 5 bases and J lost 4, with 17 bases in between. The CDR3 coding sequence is TGTGCCAGCAGCCCCGACGGTGGAAGGAGCTATGGCTACACCTTC. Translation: CASSPDGGRSYGYTF.

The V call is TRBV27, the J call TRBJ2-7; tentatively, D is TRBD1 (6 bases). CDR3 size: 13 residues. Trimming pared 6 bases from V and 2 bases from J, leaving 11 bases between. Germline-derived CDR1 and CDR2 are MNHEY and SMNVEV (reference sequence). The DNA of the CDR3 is TGTGCCAGCAGAAACAGGGCCGCCTACGAGCAGTACTTC. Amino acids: CASRNRAAYEQYF.

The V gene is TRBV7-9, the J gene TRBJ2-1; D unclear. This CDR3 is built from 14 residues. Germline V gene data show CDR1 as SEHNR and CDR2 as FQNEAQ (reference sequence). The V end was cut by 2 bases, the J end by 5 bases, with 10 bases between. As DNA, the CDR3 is TGTGCCAGCAGCTTATCGTACTTACACAATGAGCAGTTCTTC. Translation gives CASSLSYLHNEQFF.

CDR3: CATSDSRTGTNTEAFF. CDR3 bases: TGTGCCACCAGTGATTCCAGGACAGGGACGAACACTGAAGCTTTCTTT. V is TRBV24-1 and J is TRBJ1-1; 8 nucleotides match TRBD1. The V gene end was trimmed by 2 bases and the J gene end by 1 base; junction bases not matched to a gene: 5. Per the germline V gene, CDR1 is KGHDR and CDR2 is SFDVKD. The CDR3 has 16 residues.

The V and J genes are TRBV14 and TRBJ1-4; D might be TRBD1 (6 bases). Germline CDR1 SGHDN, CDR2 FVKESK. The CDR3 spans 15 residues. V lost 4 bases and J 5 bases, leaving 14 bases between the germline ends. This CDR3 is CASSPGDRTNEKLFF. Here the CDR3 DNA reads TGTGCCAGCAGCCCTGGAGACAGGACGAATGAAAAACTGTTTTTT.